This T cell receptor beta chain was captured in a study of CD4 T cells in relation to SARS-CoV-2 and coronaviruses. Study at large: No peptide or an HIV-1 Nef peptide pool served as negative control. Regarding the study as a whole: Roughly 65% of donors had memory CD4+ clonotypes crossrecognizing SARS-CoV-2 and common cold coronavirus spike.

Before the COVID-19 pandemic, during about 2010-2019, CD4+ T cells were taken from unexposed donors. Isolation of CD4+ T cells took place after approximately eleven days in culture. For this clone: Its antigen is undetermined.

This table comes from immunoSEQ multiplex PCR, and its TCRdb copy is limited to in-frame clones, with some not included. The sample lists more than 15,000 clones, around four fifths occurring once. The V end was cut by 3 bases, the J end by 8 bases, with 11 bases between. The CDR3 is 14 amino acids. Germline values: CDR1 LNHDA, CDR2 SQIVND (reference sequence). The receptor comes from a human donor in good health. V usage is TRBV19 and J usage is TRBJ1-6; D possibly corresponds to TRBD1 (6 bases). The sequenced sample was CD4+ T cells from PBMCs, cultured in vitro. The CDR3 region is CASSIAGVDSPLHF. CDR3 in DNA: TGTGCCAGTAGTATTGCAGGGGTTGATTCACCCCTCCACTTT. Supplemented by reference TRBV19 and TRBJ1-6, the full variable domain reads DGGITQSPKYLFRKEGQNVTLSCEQNLNHDAMYWYRQDPGQGLRLIYYSQIVNDFQKGDIAEGYSVSREKKESFPLTVTSAQKNPTAFYLCASSIAGVDSPLHFGNGTRLTVT.